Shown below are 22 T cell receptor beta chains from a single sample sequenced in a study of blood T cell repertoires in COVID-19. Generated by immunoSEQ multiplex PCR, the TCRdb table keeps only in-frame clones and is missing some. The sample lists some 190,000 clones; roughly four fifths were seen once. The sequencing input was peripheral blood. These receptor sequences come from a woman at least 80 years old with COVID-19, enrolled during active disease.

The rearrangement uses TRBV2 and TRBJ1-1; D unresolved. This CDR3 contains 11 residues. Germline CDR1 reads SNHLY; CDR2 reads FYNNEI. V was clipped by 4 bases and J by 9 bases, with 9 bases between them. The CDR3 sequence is CASSGEYQAFF. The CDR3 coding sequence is TGTGCCAGCAGTGGAGAATATCAAGCTTTCTTT.

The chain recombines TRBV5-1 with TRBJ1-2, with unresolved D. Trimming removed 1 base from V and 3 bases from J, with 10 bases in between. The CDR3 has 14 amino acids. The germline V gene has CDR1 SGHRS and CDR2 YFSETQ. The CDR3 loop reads CASSLNPGDYGYTF. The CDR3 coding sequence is TGCGCCAGCAGCTTGAACCCGGGAGACTATGGCTACACCTTC.

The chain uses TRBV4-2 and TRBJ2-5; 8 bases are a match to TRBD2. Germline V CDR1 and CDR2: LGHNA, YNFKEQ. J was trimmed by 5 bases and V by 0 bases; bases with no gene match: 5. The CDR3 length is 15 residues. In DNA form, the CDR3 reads TGTGCCAGCAGCCAAGATCCTACTAGCGGCGAGACCCAGTACTTC. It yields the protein CASSQDPTSGETQYF.

CDR3 DNA: TGCGCCAGCAGCTTGGCTGCAGATAATGAAAAACTGTTTTTT. This encodes CASSLAADNEKLFF. This chain connects TRBV5-1 to TRBJ1-4, with D hard to call. V was cut by 0 bases and J by 4 bases, with 7 bases left in between. The CDR3 contains 14 residues. Germline loops: CDR1 SGHRS, CDR2 YFSETQ. Based on the CDR3 plus reference TRBV5-1 and TRBJ1-4, the full variable domain is KAGVTQTPRYLIKTRGQQVTLSCSPISGHRSVSWYQQTPGQGLQFLFEYFSETQRNKGNFPGRFSGRQFSNSRSEMNVSTLELGDSALYLCASSLAADNEKLFFGSGTQLSVL.

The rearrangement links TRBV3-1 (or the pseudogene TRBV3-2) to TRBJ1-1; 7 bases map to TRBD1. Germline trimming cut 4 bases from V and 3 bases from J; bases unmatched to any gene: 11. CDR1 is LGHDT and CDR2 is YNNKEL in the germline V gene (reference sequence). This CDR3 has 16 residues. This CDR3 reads CASSRIPGTADTEAFF. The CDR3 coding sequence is TGTGCCAGCAGCCGTATACCCGGGACAGCGGACACTGAAGCTTTCTTT.

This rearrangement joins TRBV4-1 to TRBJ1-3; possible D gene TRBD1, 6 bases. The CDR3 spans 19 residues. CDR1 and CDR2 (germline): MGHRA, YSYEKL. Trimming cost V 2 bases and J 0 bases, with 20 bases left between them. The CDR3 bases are TGCGCCAGCAGCCAAAGGGGGACGCCGGTACTGAGCTCTGGAAACACCATATATTTT. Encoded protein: CASSQRGTPVLSSGNTIYF.

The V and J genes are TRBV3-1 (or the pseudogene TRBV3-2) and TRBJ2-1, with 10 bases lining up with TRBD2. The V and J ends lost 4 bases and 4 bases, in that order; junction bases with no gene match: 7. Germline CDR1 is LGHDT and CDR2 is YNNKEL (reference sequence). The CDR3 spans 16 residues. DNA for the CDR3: TGTGCCAGCAGCCCCCTAACTAGCGGGGAATACAATGAGCAGTTCTTC. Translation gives CASSPLTSGEYNEQFF.

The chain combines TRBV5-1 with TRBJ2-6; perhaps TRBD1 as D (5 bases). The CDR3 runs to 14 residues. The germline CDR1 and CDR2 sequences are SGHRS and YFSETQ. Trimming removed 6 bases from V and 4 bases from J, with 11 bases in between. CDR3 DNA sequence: TGCGCCAGCAAGCCGACAGCAGGGGCCAACGTCCTGACTTTC. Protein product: CASKPTAGANVLTF. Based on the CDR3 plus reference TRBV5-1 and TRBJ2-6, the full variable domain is KAGVTQTPRYLIKTRGQQVTLSCSPISGHRSVSWYQQTPGQGLQFLFEYFSETQRNKGNFPGRFSGRQFSNSRSEMNVSTLELGDSALYLCASKPTAGANVLTFGAGSRLTVL.

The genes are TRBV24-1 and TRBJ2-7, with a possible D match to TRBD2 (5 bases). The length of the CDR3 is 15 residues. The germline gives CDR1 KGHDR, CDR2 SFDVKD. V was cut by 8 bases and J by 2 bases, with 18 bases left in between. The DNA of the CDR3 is TGTGCCACCACCGCCGGAGGTCCTGTTCCCTACGAGCAGTACTTC. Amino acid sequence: CATTAGGPVPYEQYF.

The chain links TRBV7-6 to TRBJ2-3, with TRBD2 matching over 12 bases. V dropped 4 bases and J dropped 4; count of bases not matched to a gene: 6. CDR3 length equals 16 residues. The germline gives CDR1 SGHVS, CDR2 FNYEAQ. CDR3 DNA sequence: TGTGCCAGCAGCTCTGCACTAGCGGGGGGTGCAGATACGCAGTATTTT. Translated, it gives CASSSALAGGADTQYF.

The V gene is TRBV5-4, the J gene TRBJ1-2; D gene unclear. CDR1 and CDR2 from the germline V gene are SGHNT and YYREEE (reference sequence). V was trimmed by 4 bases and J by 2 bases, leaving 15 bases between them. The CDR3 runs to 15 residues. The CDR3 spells CASSLPSPGNYGYTF. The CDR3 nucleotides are TGTGCCAGCAGCCTGCCGTCACCCGGGAACTATGGCTACACCTTC.

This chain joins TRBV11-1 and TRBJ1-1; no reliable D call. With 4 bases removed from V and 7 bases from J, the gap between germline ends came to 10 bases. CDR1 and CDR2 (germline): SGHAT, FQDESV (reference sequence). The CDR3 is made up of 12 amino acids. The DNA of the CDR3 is TGTGCCAGCAGCTCCTACCTTAGTGAAGCTTTCTTT. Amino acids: CASSSYLSEAFF.

This CDR3 reads CASTRGPAAGYGYTF. The CDR3 DNA sequence: TGTGCCAGCACTCGGGGACCTGCAGCGGGCTATGGCTACACCTTC. This rearrangement joins TRBV28 to TRBJ1-2, with a tentative D call TRBD1 (5 bases). CDR3 size: 15 residues. Germline V gives CDR1 MDHEN, CDR2 SYDVKM. V was shortened by 7 bases and J by 4 bases, with 19 bases between the two germline ends.

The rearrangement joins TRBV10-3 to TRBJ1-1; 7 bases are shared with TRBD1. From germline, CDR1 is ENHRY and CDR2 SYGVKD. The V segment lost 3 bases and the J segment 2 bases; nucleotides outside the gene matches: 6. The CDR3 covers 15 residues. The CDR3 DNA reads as TGTGCCATCAGTGAAACAGGGGCCACTAACACTGAAGCTTTCTTT. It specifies CAISETGATNTEAFF.

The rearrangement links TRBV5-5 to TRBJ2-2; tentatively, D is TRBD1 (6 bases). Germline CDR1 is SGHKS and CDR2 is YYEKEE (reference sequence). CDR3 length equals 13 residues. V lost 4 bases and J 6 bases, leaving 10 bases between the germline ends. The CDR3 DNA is TGTGCCAGCAGCCAGACAGGACCCGGGGAGCTGTTTTTT. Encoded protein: CASSQTGPGELFF. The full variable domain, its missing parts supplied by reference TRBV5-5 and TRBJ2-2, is DAGVTQSPTHLIKTRGQQVTLRCSPISGHKSVSWYQQVLGQGPQFIFQYYEKEERGRGNFPDRFSARQFPNYSSELNVNALLLGDSALYLCASSQTGPGELFFGEGSRLTVL.

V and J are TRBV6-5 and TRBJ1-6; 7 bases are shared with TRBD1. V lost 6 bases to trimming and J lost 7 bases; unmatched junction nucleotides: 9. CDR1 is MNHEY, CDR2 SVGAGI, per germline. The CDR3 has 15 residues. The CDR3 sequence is CASRQGPPRNSPLHF. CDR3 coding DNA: TGTGCCAGCAGACAGGGGCCCCCCCGGAATTCACCCCTCCACTTT.

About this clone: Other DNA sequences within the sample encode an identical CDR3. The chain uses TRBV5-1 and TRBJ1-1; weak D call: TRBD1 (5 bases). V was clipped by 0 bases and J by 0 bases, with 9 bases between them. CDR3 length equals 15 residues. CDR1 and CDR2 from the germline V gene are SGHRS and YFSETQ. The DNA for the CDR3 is TGCGCCAGCAGCTTGGGGCAGGGAATGAACACTGAAGCTTTCTTT. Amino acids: CASSLGQGMNTEAFF.

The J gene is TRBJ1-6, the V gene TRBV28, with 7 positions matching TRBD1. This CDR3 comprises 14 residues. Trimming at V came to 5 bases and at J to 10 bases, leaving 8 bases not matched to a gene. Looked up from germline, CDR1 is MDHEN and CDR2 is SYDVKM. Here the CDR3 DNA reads TGTGCCAGCAGTGCACCGGGACAGATATCACCCCTCCACTTT. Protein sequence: CASSAPGQISPLHF.

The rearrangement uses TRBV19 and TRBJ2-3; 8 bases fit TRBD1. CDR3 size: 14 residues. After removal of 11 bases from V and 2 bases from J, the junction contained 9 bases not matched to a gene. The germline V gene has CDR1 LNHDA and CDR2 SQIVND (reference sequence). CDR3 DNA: TGTGCCGCAAGGGACAGGAGTGTCACAGATACGCAGTATTTT. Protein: CAARDRSVTDTQYF.

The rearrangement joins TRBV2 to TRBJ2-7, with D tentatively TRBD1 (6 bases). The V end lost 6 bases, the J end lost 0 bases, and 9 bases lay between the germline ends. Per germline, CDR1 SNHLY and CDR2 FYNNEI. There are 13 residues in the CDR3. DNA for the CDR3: TGTGCCAGCAGCCTGGACAGCTCCTACGAGCAGTACTTC. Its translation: CASSLDSSYEQYF.

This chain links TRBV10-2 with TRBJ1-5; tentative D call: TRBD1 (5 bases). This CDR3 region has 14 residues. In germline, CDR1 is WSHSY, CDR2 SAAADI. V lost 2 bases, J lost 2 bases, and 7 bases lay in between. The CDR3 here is CASSEGAGNQPQHF. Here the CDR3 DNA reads TGCGCCAGCAGTGAGGGGGCTGGCAATCAGCCCCAGCATTTT.

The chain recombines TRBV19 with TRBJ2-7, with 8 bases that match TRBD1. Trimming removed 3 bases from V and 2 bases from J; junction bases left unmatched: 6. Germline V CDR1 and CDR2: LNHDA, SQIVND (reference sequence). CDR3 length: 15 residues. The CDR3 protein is CASSMGTGGAYEQYF. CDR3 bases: TGTGCCAGTAGTATGGGGACAGGTGGAGCCTACGAGCAGTACTTC.